Reported below is one T cell receptor (beta chain). This sample was taken from a study of blood T cell repertoires in COVID-19. Across the whole study: Samples of COVID-19 (acute and convalescent) were obtained from the United States, Italy and Spain.

Methods used by the authors: Estimation of nucleated cell counts was performed using reference gene primer amplification. Generated by immunoSEQ multiplex PCR, the TCRdb table keeps only in-frame clones and is missing some. V, J and clone size derive from that table, while D and trimming were established from the DNA sequence. The top ten hold roughly 8% of the sample, which has fewer than 150,000 clones, 75% to 90% seen once. The TCR comes from a human donor in a cohort sampled during active COVID-19. Specimen: peripheral blood.

The CDR3 bases are TGTGCCAGCAGCTTAGTGGGGACTAGCGGGAGCGAGCAGTTCTTC. Residues: CASSLVGTSGSEQFF. The chain recombines TRBV7-2 with TRBJ2-1; the match to TRBD2 covers 14 bases. The CDR3 contains 15 residues. Germline trimming cut 1 base from V and 10 bases from J; bases unmatched to any gene: 3. Germline V gene data show CDR1 as SGHTA and CDR2 as FQGNSA. Full variable domain (remainder filled in from reference TRBV7-2 and TRBJ2-1): GAGVSQSPSNKVTEKGKDVELRCDPISGHTALYWYRQSLGQGLEFLIYFQGNSAPDKSGLPSDRFSAERTGGSVSTLTIQRTQQEDSAVYLCASSLVGTSGSEQFFGPGTRLTVL.